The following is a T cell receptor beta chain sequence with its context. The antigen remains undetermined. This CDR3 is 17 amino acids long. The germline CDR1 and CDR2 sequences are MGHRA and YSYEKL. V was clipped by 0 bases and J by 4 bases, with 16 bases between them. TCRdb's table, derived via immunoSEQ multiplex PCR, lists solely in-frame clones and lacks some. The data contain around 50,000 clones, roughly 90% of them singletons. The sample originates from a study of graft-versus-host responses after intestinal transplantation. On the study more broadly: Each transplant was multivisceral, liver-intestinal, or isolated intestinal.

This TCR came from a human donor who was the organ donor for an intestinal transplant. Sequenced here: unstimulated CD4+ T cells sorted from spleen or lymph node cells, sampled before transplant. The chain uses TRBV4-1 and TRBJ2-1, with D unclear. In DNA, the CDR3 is TGCGCCAGCAGCCAAGAGCGGCAGCCCTCCCTTTACAATGAGCAGTTCTTC. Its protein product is CASSQERQPSLYNEQFF.